These 23 T cell receptor beta chains were sequenced from one sample in a study of cytomegalovirus exposure and HLA in healthy donors. The PCR contained 60 Vbeta and 13 Jbeta primers. The assay was immunoSEQ multiplex PCR, and TCRdb's table has in-frame clones only and misses some. The sample holds 99,000 or so clones, roughly 79% seen once. Material for sequencing was PBMCs. These TCRs come from a male donor in good health and CMV-seronegative.

The V and J genes are TRBV2 and TRBJ1-3; D is ambiguous. Trimming removed 4 bases at V and 0 bases at J, with 10 bases between. Looked up from germline, CDR1 is SNHLY and CDR2 is FYNNEI. This CDR3 region has 15 residues. The CDR3 spells CASSVVPSSGNTIYF. CDR3 sequence (DNA): TGTGCCAGCAGTGTAGTACCGAGCTCTGGAAACACCATATATTTT.

The V call is TRBV5-4, the J call TRBJ1-3; tentative D call: TRBD1 (5 bases). CDR3 length: 15 residues. Germline V CDR1 and CDR2: SGHNT, YYREEE (reference sequence). Trimming pared 4 bases from V and 2 bases from J, leaving 13 bases between. CDR3 coding DNA: TGTGCCAGCAGCCCGCGGGGCCTGGCTGGAAACACCATATATTTT. Its protein is CASSPRGLAGNTIYF. Combining the CDR3 with reference TRBV5-4 and TRBJ1-3 gives the whole variable domain ETGVTQSPTHLIKTRGQQVTLRCSSQSGHNTVSWYQQALGQGPQFIFQYYREEENGRGNFPPRFSGLQFPNYSSELNVNALELDDSALYLCASSPRGLAGNTIYFGEGSWLTVV.

J is TRBJ2-3 and V is TRBV5-4; unclear D gene. The V gene's germline CDR1 is SGHNT and CDR2 YYREEE (reference sequence). This CDR3 is built from 14 residues. The V gene lost 1 base and the J gene lost 6 bases, with 12 bases spanning the gap. The CDR3 sequence: CASSLSSAADTQYF. For the CDR3, the DNA is TGTGCCAGCAGCTTGAGTAGTGCCGCGGATACGCAGTATTTT.

The genes are TRBV7-9 and TRBJ1-1; unclear D gene. Germline loops: CDR1 SEHNR, CDR2 FQNEAQ (reference sequence). Trimming stripped 0 bases from V and 1 base from J, with 6 bases between. CDR3 length: 14 amino acids. CDR3 sequence reads: CASSLASGNTEAFF. The CDR3 region has the DNA TGTGCCAGCAGCTTAGCGTCAGGGAACACTGAAGCTTTCTTT.

The CDR3 reads CASSMGVNEQFF. The CDR3 coding sequence is TGTGCCAGCAGCATGGGAGTGAATGAGCAGTTCTTC. V is TRBV7-3 and J is TRBJ2-1, with D tentatively TRBD2 (5 bases). The CDR3 sequence is 12 residues long. Germline values: CDR1 SGHTA, CDR2 FQGTGA. V lost 5 bases and J 7 bases, leaving 9 bases between the germline ends.

In this sample, this clone turned up a few times. V gene TRBV5-6 combines with J gene TRBJ1-1, with D perhaps matching TRBD1 (5 bases). The CDR3 has 16 residues. Trimming left V 1 base short and J 1 base short, with 14 bases between. Germline V gene sequence: CDR1 SGHDT, CDR2 YYEEEE. The CDR3: CASSLWAGLKNTEAFF. For the CDR3, the DNA is TGTGCCAGCAGCTTGTGGGCAGGGCTAAAGAACACTGAAGCTTTCTTT.

This clone was recorded only once. The chain carries TRBV5-1 and TRBJ1-1; 8 nucleotides align to TRBD1. CDR1 and CDR2 from the germline V gene are SGHRS and YFSETQ. V was pared by 5 bases and J by 4 bases, with 7 bases of the junction left unmatched. CDR3 length equals 14 residues. DNA of the CDR3: TGCGCCAGCAGGGTTGGACAGGGCCGCACTGAAGCTTTCTTT. Its protein is CASRVGQGRTEAFF.

V gene TRBV19 combines with J gene TRBJ2-5; 9 bases are shared with TRBD1. The V segment lost 5 bases and the J segment 4 bases; nucleotides outside the gene matches: 8. Looked up from germline, CDR1 is LNHDA and CDR2 is SQIVND (reference sequence). The CDR3 has 15 residues. The CDR3 nucleotides read TGTGCCAGTAGTCCTACAGGGGGCTGGGGAGAGACCCAGTACTTC. Translation gives CASSPTGGWGETQYF.

The rearrangement uses TRBV6-1 and TRBJ2-1; 7 nucleotides line up with TRBD2. The CDR3 totals 15 residues. V lost 4 bases to trimming and J lost 8 bases; unmatched junction nucleotides: 11. Germline V gene sequence: CDR1 MNHNS, CDR2 SASEGT. The CDR3 reads CASSGGTGGYDEQFF. Written as DNA, the CDR3 is TGTGCCAGCAGTGGGGGCACCGGGGGGTACGATGAGCAGTTCTTC.

In this sample, this clone turned up once. J is TRBJ2-7 and V is TRBV13; D uncertain. The ends were cut back, 4 bases at V and 3 bases at J, with 7 bases in the middle. The CDR3 consists of 12 residues. Germline CDR1 reads PRHDT; CDR2 reads FYEKMQ (reference sequence). CDR3 DNA sequence: TGTGCCAGCAGCTCTCCCCTCTACGAGCAGTACTTC. It yields the protein CASSSPLYEQYF.

This rearrangement joins TRBV5-4 to TRBJ2-7; 7 bases are a match to TRBD2. Unmatched junction bases numbered 7, after V lost 0 bases and J lost 1 base. The CDR3 totals 16 residues. Germline V gives CDR1 SGHNT, CDR2 YYREEE (reference sequence). The CDR3 loop is CASSLASGSGSYEQYF. The CDR3 coding sequence is TGTGCCAGCAGCTTGGCTAGCGGTTCAGGGTCCTACGAGCAGTACTTC.

This sequence joins TRBV6-5 and TRBJ2-5, with D perhaps matching TRBD2 (5 bases). The DNA matches TRBJ2-7 better at its end, which makes the J call doubtful. The CDR3 has 15 amino acids. Germline lookup yields CDR1 MNHEY and CDR2 SVGAGI. DNA of the CDR3: TGTGCCAGCAGCCCTTCCCGGGGTCGGTCCTACGAGCAGTACTTC. Translation: CASSPSRGRSYEQYF.

This clone was observed once. CDR3 in amino acids: CASSRQKGRETQYF. DNA for the CDR3: TGTGCCAGCAGCCGACAGAAAGGACGAGAGACCCAGTACTTC. The V and J genes are TRBV14 and TRBJ2-5; D perhaps matches TRBD1 (5 bases). Trimming cost V 4 bases and J 4 bases, with 13 bases left between them. The CDR3 runs to 14 residues. Germline V gene data show CDR1 as SGHDN and CDR2 as FVKESK.

This clone was seen a handful of times. V is TRBV28 and J is TRBJ1-4; D gene ambiguous. Trimming shortened V by 6 bases and J by 2 bases, and 22 bases separated the two germline ends. The CDR3 consists of 18 residues. Germline CDR1 and CDR2: MDHEN and SYDVKM. The CDR3 DNA reads as TGTGCCAGCAGCTTACTCCGGTTGTGGAAGGAGACTAATGAAAAACTGTTTTTT. Its protein is CASSLLRLWKETNEKLFF.

The V call is TRBV19, the J call TRBJ2-1; 11 bases line up with TRBD2. V lost 5 bases and J lost 3; bases outside the gene matches: 6. Germline CDR1 is LNHDA and CDR2 is SQIVND (reference sequence). There are 16 residues in the CDR3. DNA of the CDR3: TGTGCCAGTAGTCCGTTGACTAGCGGGGACTACAATGAGCAGTTCTTC. Translation: CASSPLTSGDYNEQFF.

The chain is built from TRBV18 and TRBJ2-7; 9 bases match TRBD1. Germline V gene lookup returns CDR1 KGHSH and CDR2 LQKENI. J gave up 6 bases and V 4 bases, and 10 bases lay outside the gene matches. CDR3 size: 15 residues. CDR3 sequence: CASSLRTGAGGEQYF. As DNA, the CDR3 is TGTGCCAGCTCACTACGGACAGGGGCCGGCGGCGAGCAGTACTTC.

On this clone itself: Different DNA sequences within this sample yield the same CDR3. This sequence joins TRBV7-2 and TRBJ2-2; 7 nucleotides line up with TRBD2. The V and J ends lost 1 base and 1 base, in that order; junction bases with no gene match: 3. The CDR3 sequence is 16 residues long. Germline V lookup: CDR1 SGHTA, CDR2 FQGNSA. CDR3 sequence: CASSLVASGNTGELFF. In nucleotides, the CDR3 is TGTGCCAGCAGCTTAGTGGCTAGCGGGAACACCGGGGAGCTGTTTTTT.

This clone showed up just a few times. The chain employs TRBV5-6 and TRBJ2-3, with 8 nucleotides matching TRBD1. Germline V CDR1 and CDR2: SGHDT, YYEEEE. Trimming cost V 5 bases and J 4 bases; bases outside gene matches: 12. The CDR3 sequence is 16 residues long. The CDR3 loop reads CASRPGGADRADTQYF. Here the CDR3 DNA reads TGTGCCAGCAGGCCAGGGGGCGCGGATAGGGCAGATACGCAGTATTTT.

This clone was observed a handful of times. The chain employs TRBV19 and TRBJ1-4; a weak D match, TRBD1 (6 bases). Trimming removed 3 bases at V and 5 bases at J, with 10 bases between. This CDR3 has 14 residues. Germline lookup yields CDR1 LNHDA and CDR2 SQIVND (reference sequence). The CDR3 loop reads CASSIGQGNEKLFF. As DNA, the CDR3 is TGTGCCAGTAGTATCGGCCAGGGGAATGAAAAACTGTTTTTT.

The chain carries TRBV9 and TRBJ2-1, with D possibly being TRBD2 (6 bases). CDR1 is SGDLS, CDR2 YYNGEE, per germline. CDR3 length equals 14 residues. V lost 9 bases to trimming and J lost 5 bases, with 18 bases between them. The CDR3 nucleotides are TGTGCCACCGCGGCACGGGAGTTCGACAATGAGCAGTTCTTC. Residues: CATAAREFDNEQFF.

This clone was observed a few times. The chain has TRBV28 and TRBJ2-3; 10 bases are shared with TRBD1. This CDR3 region has 15 residues. The germline gives CDR1 MDHEN, CDR2 SYDVKM. The V segment lost 6 bases and the J segment 6 bases; nucleotides outside the gene matches: 9. CDR3 in amino acids: CASRNAGQGTDTQYF. For the CDR3, the DNA is TGTGCCAGCAGAAACGCGGGACAGGGGACGGATACGCAGTATTTT.

This clone was observed once. V and J are TRBV5-1 and TRBJ2-3; the D gene is possibly TRBD2 (6 bases). This CDR3 comprises 14 residues. V lost 6 bases, J lost 2 bases, and 13 bases lay in between. CDR1 is SGHRS, CDR2 YFSETQ, per germline. CDR3 bases: TGCGCCAGCAAAATAGCGGATTTCACAGATACGCAGTATTTT. This codes for CASKIADFTDTQYF.

This clone appeared a single time. The chain carries TRBV19 and TRBJ2-5; TRBD2 matches at 7 bases. Looked up from germline, CDR1 is LNHDA and CDR2 is SQIVND (reference sequence). The length of the CDR3 is 13 residues. V gave up 10 bases and J gave up 5 bases; unmatched junction bases: 10. The CDR3 sequence: CATRRGGRETQYF. The CDR3 bases are TGTGCCACCAGAAGGGGAGGGCGTGAGACCCAGTACTTC.